A selection of T cell receptor beta chains follows, all from one sample in a study of T cells after somatic rescue of genetic block. The table came from immunoSEQ multiplex PCR; TCRdb's copy has only in-frame clones and leaves some out. The sample shows roughly 110,000 clones, about 90% of them seen only once. The sample taken for sequencing was peripheral blood mononuclear cells (PBMCs). The receptor source for this set is a woman under 30. Each CDR3 is given with its conserved first and last residue. Expanded clones get a size class; other rows say once, few or many, or leave the size out.

V: TRBV2; J: TRBJ2-7; size: -; CDR3: CASRQRGGYEQYF
V: TRBV6-5; J: TRBJ1-6; size: -; CDR3: CASSNLWTGRSPLHF
V: TRBV2; J: TRBJ2-3; size: -; CDR3: CASSGTSGGAGDTQYF
V: TRBV7-2; J: TRBJ2-1; size: -; CDR3: CASSLTGTNNEQFF
V: TRBV9; J: TRBJ1-2; size: -; CDR3: CASSGWNTNYGYTF
V: TRBV30; J: TRBJ2-5; size: -; CDR3: CAWTPNNGMTGTQYF
V: TRBV5-1; J: TRBJ2-1; size: -; CDR3: CASSSLPLAGGREQFF
V: TRBV11-2; J: TRBJ1-1; size: -; CDR3: CASSFQGLDTEAFF
V: TRBV7-9; J: TRBJ1-3; size: -; CDR3: CASSLGGGPGNTIYF
V: TRBV6-5; J: TRBJ1-6; size: -; CDR3: CASSYSRAVHSPLHF
V: TRBV2; J: TRBJ1-2; size: -; CDR3: CASRLGGARGYTF
V: TRBV7-6; J: TRBJ1-5; size: -; CDR3: CASSNPVAGGNQPQHF
V: TRBV6-1; J: TRBJ1-2; size: -; CDR3: CASSEKANYGYTF
V: TRBV7-2; J: TRBJ1-4; size: -; CDR3: CASSLPLTGGNEKLFF
V: TRBV2; J: TRBJ1-1; size: -; CDR3: CASSEGGALAFF
V: TRBV11-2; J: TRBJ2-2; size: -; CDR3: CASSLSGTVTGELFF
V: TRBV5-4; J: TRBJ2-5; size: -; CDR3: CASRRYSQETQYF
V: TRBV7-9; J: TRBJ2-1; size: -; CDR3: CASSLEGQGREFF
V: TRBV5-1; J: TRBJ2-5; size: once; CDR3: CASSLERAEETQYF
V: TRBV4-1; J: TRBJ1-4; size: once; CDR3: CASSQGLGEKLFF
V: TRBV18; J: TRBJ2-7; size: -; CDR3: CASSPLPTADSYEQYF
V: TRBV28; J: TRBJ2-7; size: -; CDR3: CASSKTVNWGYEQYF
V: TRBV5-1; J: TRBJ2-3; size: -; CDR3: CASKRGAGGDTQYF
V: TRBV30; J: TRBJ2-5; size: -; CDR3: CAWSAPGTQYF
V: TRBV11-3; J: TRBJ1-6; size: -; CDR3: CASPPGQGRSPLHF
V: TRBV30; J: TRBJ1-5; size: -; CDR3: CAWSVLGFNQPQHF
V: TRBV16; J: TRBJ1-2; size: -; CDR3: CASSPDRNYGYTF
V: TRBV2; J: TRBJ1-6; size: few; CDR3: CASSEVGGAGNSPLHF
V: TRBV18; J: TRBJ1-1; size: -; CDR3: CASSRTGGNLNTEAFF
V: TRBV4-3; J: TRBJ2-3; size: -; CDR3: CASSQLTPGQSSTDTQYF
V: TRBV5-1; J: TRBJ2-3; size: -; CDR3: CASSLSREEDTQYF
V: TRBV4-3; J: TRBJ1-5; size: -; CDR3: CASSQDRTGRNQPQHF
V: TRBV5-4; J: TRBJ2-5; size: -; CDR3: CASSLDAPSRETQYF
V: TRBV6-1; J: TRBJ1-1; size: -; CDR3: CASSEDRDEAFF
V: TRBV4-1; J: TRBJ2-2; size: -; CDR3: CASSRIPGTQYTGELFF
V: TRBV27; J: TRBJ2-7; size: -; CDR3: CASAPGFYTLRGQYF
V: TRBV6-5; J: TRBJ2-7; size: -; CDR3: CASSSPTLRSYEQYF
V: TRBV7-2; J: TRBJ1-3; size: -; CDR3: CASSLDRGSGNTIYF
V: TRBV2; J: TRBJ1-4; size: few; CDR3: CASSDGQNNEKLFF
V: TRBV5-1; J: TRBJ2-5; size: -; CDR3: CASSYGQGSQETQYF
V: TRBV7-3; J: TRBJ1-1; size: once; CDR3: CASSSAGTGFTEAFF
V: TRBV7-9; J: TRBJ2-3; size: -; CDR3: CASGQGSAMPDTQYF
V: TRBV11-2; J: TRBJ2-5; size: -; CDR3: CASSFSLAEETQYF
V: TRBV19; J: TRBJ2-5; size: -; CDR3: CASSISLRGVGFKKTQYF
V: TRBV5-4; J: TRBJ2-1; size: -; CDR3: CASSLPPWNEQFF
V: TRBV5-6; J: TRBJ1-1; size: -; CDR3: CASSFGSRGDTEAFF
V: TRBV7-2; J: TRBJ2-1; size: -; CDR3: CASSLVGRKQFF
V: TRBV14; J: TRBJ1-1; size: -; CDR3: CASSQQGIGTEAFF
V: TRBV2; J: TRBJ2-2; size: -; CDR3: CASSRPGELFF
V: TRBV27; J: TRBJ2-2; size: -; CDR3: CASSRTPPGELFF
V: TRBV9; J: TRBJ2-3; size: -; CDR3: CASSSGGTGSTDTQYF
V: TRBV6-1; J: TRBJ2-7; size: -; CDR3: CASSEKRSYEQYF
V: TRBV19; J: TRBJ2-1; size: few; CDR3: CASSGGTSGRDEQFF
V: TRBV25-1; J: TRBJ2-2; size: -; CDR3: CASSVGHLNTGELFF
V: TRBV7-2; J: TRBJ2-4; size: -; CDR3: CAGSLGQGNIQYF
V: TRBV28; J: TRBJ1-3; size: once; CDR3: CASSQSSGNTIYF
V: TRBV11-1; J: TRBJ2-7; size: -; CDR3: CASSSPILTSLPYEQYF
V: TRBV5-6; J: TRBJ1-2; size: -; CDR3: CASSSLNYGYTF
V: TRBV6-5; J: TRBJ2-1; size: -; CDR3: CASSYSGGSYNEQFF
V: TRBV7-9; J: TRBJ1-2; size: -; CDR3: CASSFSRSLGYGYTF